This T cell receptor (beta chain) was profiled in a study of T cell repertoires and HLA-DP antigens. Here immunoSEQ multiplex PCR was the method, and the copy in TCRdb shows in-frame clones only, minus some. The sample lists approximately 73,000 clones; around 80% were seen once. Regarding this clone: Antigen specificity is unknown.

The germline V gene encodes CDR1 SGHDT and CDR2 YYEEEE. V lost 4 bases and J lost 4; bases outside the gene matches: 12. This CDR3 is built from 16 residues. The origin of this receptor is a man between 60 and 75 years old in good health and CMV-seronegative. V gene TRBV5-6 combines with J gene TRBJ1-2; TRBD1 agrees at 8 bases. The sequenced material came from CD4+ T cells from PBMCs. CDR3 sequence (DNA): TGTGCCAGCAGCACCGGGACAGGAGCCATTGCCTATGGCTACACCTTC. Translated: CASSTGTGAIAYGYTF.